One and the same sample provided the 18 T cell receptor beta chains below, sequenced in a study of CXCR3-negative and CXCR3-positive naive CD8 T cells. Findings and limits, study-wide: Researchers report that CXCR3-positive naive cells carry more hydrophobic TRB CDR3s than CXCR3-negative naive cells.

UMI-tagged TRB cDNA libraries were built via 5' RACE. TCRdb reprocessed the 5' RACE reads, with one entry per CDR3 protein and no DNA. Its listing shows under 70,000 distinct CDR3 sequences. No antigen is known for these receptors. Sequencing used naive CXCR3+ CD8+ T cells from blood. The subset here: CD45RO-CCR7+CD27+CD95- naive CD8+ T cells expressing CXCR3 (TNR3+). Receptor source: a human donor in good health. Some clones in this sample may be carry-over from other donors' samples.

The chain has TRBV12-5 and TRBJ2-1. Germline-derived CDR1 and CDR2 are LGHNT and FRNRAP. This CDR3 comprises 13 residues. The chain's CDR3 is CASGLVGDDEQFF.

This chain connects TRBV27 to TRBJ2-3; TCRdb's D call of TRBD1 is untestable without DNA. Germline V lookup: CDR1 MNHEY, CDR2 SMNVEV (reference sequence). The CDR3 is made up of 14 amino acids. The CDR3 region is CATSRGANTDTQYF.

V is TRBV29-1 and J is TRBJ2-7; absent DNA, TCRdb's TRBD1 call cannot be checked. Germline CDR1 reads SQVTM; CDR2 reads ANQGSEA. The CDR3 covers 13 residues. CDR3 in amino acids: CSVIIRDPYEQYF.

The V and J genes are TRBV20-1 and TRBJ1-6. CDR3 length equals 16 residues. Germline V CDR1 and CDR2: DFQATT, SNEGSKA (reference sequence). The CDR3 sequence: CSARGIKDGDNSPLHF.

The CDR3 loop is CASSQEETDYYEQYF. The genes are TRBV4-1 and TRBJ2-7. The CDR3 has 15 residues. Per the germline V gene, CDR1 is MGHRA and CDR2 is YSYEKL.

The chain carries TRBV6-5 and TRBJ2-5; with no DNA, the TCRdb D assignment of TRBD1 cannot be verified. The CDR3 consists of 14 residues. The V gene's germline CDR1 is MNHEY and CDR2 SVGAGI. This chain's CDR3 is CASSSDSYQETQYF.

The J gene is TRBJ1-3, the V gene TRBV6-4. Germline V lookup: CDR1 MRHNA, CDR2 SNTAGT. This CDR3 contains 15 residues. This CDR3 reads CASTESRAGRSTIYF.

The chain is built from TRBV20-1 and TRBJ2-7. Germline-derived CDR1 and CDR2 are DFQATT and SNEGSKA (reference sequence). This CDR3 spans 12 amino acids. Here the CDR3 reads CSARDQAYEQYF.

The rearrangement joins TRBV6-1 to TRBJ2-2; the TRBD2 assignment by TCRdb is unverifiable without DNA. The CDR3 extends over 17 amino acids. Germline V CDR1 and CDR2: MNHNS, SASEGT. The CDR3 reads CASSDLGLAEDTGELFF.

The V and J genes are TRBV7-2 and TRBJ1-3; as DNA is missing, the TRBD1 call by TCRdb cannot be tested. Germline CDR1 is SGHTA and CDR2 is FQGNSA. The CDR3 runs 16 residues. CDR3 loop: CASSFEGGTSGNTIYF.

V gene TRBV7-8 combines with J gene TRBJ1-1; as DNA is missing, the TRBD1 call by TCRdb cannot be tested. The germline CDR1 and CDR2 sequences are SGHVS and FQNEAQ. This CDR3 contains 16 residues. CDR3 region: CASSLGQEVVETEAFF.

The chain carries TRBV11-2 and TRBJ2-7; lacking DNA, the TRBD1 call made by TCRdb goes unchecked. This CDR3 spans 15 amino acids. Germline V lookup: CDR1 SGHAT, CDR2 FQNNGV. This chain's CDR3 is CASARGTDASYEQYF.

The rearrangement links TRBV10-3 to TRBJ2-3; no DNA is available, so the TRBD1 call from TCRdb remains unchecked. Germline V gene data show CDR1 as ENHRY and CDR2 as SYGVKD. The CDR3 is 17 amino acids. CDR3 region: CAISESADRGFTDTQYF.

V and J are TRBV11-1 and TRBJ1-1; the TCRdb call, TRBD1, lacks DNA for checking. The CDR3 is made up of 14 amino acids. Germline assignment: CDR1 SGHAT and CDR2 FQDESV (reference sequence). The CDR3 reads CASSGGRSNTEAFF.

This chain joins TRBV4-3 and TRBJ2-3; TCRdb calls TRBD2, which cannot be checked without DNA. This CDR3 is 16 amino acids long. Germline CDR1 is LGHNA and CDR2 is YSLEER. CDR3 protein: CASSQGHVVGSDTQYF.

The chain joins TRBV6-6 to TRBJ1-2; TCRdb names TRBD1, which stays unverified in the absence of DNA. CDR1 is MNHNY and CDR2 is SVGAGI in the germline V gene (reference sequence). CDR3 size: 12 residues. CDR3 residues: CASTGTLYGYTF.

J is TRBJ2-7 and V is TRBV6-2 or TRBV6-3. The CDR3 loop spans 12 amino acids. Germline loops: CDR1 MNHEY, CDR2 SVGEGT. This CDR3 reads CASSYAGYEQYF.

This chain uses TRBV5-1 with TRBJ2-7; the TCRdb D gene call, TRBD1, has no DNA to confirm it. The CDR3 extends over 13 amino acids. The germline V gene has CDR1 SGHRS and CDR2 YFSETQ. The CDR3 loop reads CASSPRTDYEQYF.